This T cell receptor (beta chain) was retrieved from a study of blood T cell repertoires in COVID-19. The germline V and J ends were trimmed by 5 bases and 1 base, with 10 bases remaining between them. The CDR3 spans 14 residues. Germline CDR1 reads SGHTA; CDR2 reads FQGNSA. This clone has more than one count but fewer than ten. In the original analysis: Amplification with reference gene primers provided the estimates of nucleated cell counts. Sequencing was performed with immunoSEQ multiplex PCR; in TCRdb, only in-frame clones are kept and a portion is missing. V and J calls and clone size are as listed in that table; D and trimming were resolved from the DNA. The table records 200,000 or so clones, about 80% of them present only once.

The chain recombines TRBV7-2 with TRBJ2-3; D might be TRBD2 (5 bases). The TCR comes from a woman aged 40 to 49 with acute COVID-19. The material sequenced was PBMCs or T cells enriched from blood (not recorded which). The CDR3 region is CASSRSAGTDTQYF. The CDR3, as DNA: TGTGCCAGCAGCCGCTCAGCGGGCACAGATACGCAGTATTTT.